One TCR beta chain is described in this entry. Its target antigen remains unknown. Base qualities were left out, and no much larger clone turns up one base away. This same CDR3 is encoded by further DNA sequences in the sample. The data originate from a study of control samples from healthy donors and cancer patients (dated by TCRdb to 2019 to 2021). Libraries were built with the immunoSEQ multiplex PCR assay. TCRdb obtained this table from immuneACCESS and retained in-frame rearrangements with V and J assigned. These tables miss some clones; where compared with another copy, unresolved V genes account for less than half of the shortfall, and the remainder is unexplained. The sample includes 100,000 to 120,000 clones, with about four fifths observed a single time. 13% of the sample rests with the top ten. CDR1 SGHNT and CDR2 YYREEE were looked up in the germline V gene (reference sequence). V lost 3 bases and J lost 4 bases, and the count of bases not matched to a germline gene is 6. The CDR3 sequence holds 18 residues, the cysteine and phenylalanine included. Solely the CDR3 DNA is kept, with 54 bases framed from the first base.

The clonotype comes from a woman aged 45-65 years in good health. The sequencing input was blood. In this chain, TRBV5-4 is recombined with TRBJ2-2; TRBD2 aligns with 16 central bases. The DNA sequence follows: TGTGCCAGCAGCTCGGGACTAGCGGGGGGGCCGGGCACCGGGGAGCTGTTTTTT. The resulting protein is CASSSGLAGGPGTGELFF.